This record looks at one T cell receptor (beta chain) sequence and its context. Antigen unknown. From germline, CDR1 is DFQATT and CDR2 SNEGSKA (reference sequence). With V trimmed by 3 bases and J by 8 bases, 9 bases remained unmatched. This CDR3 region has 15 residues. The source of the sample is a study of vaccination and CD4 T cells after COVID-19. Stated treatment: approximately 11-day PBMC culture with coronavirus spike peptide pools or control peptides (ViraFEST assay). ViraFEST used peptide pools to expand antigen-specific T cells and subsequently sequenced their TCRs. Researchers used the Oncomine TCR Beta short-read assay to sequence DNA from cultured CD4+ T cells. One entry per CDR3 protein results from TCRdb running MiXCR on the PCR reads. The data show 16,000 or so distinct CDR3 sequences, roughly 75% seen once.

This chain uses TRBV20-1 with TRBJ1-6, with TRBD1 matching 8 bases. This clonotype originated in a human donor who received a COVID-19 vaccine. Sequencing was performed on CD4+ T cells from blood, cultured in vitro, taken after SARS-CoV-2 vaccination. CDR3 bases: TGCAGTGCTAGTACAGGGGGGATTGGGGATTCACCCCTCCACTTT. Translation: CSASTGGIGDSPLHF.